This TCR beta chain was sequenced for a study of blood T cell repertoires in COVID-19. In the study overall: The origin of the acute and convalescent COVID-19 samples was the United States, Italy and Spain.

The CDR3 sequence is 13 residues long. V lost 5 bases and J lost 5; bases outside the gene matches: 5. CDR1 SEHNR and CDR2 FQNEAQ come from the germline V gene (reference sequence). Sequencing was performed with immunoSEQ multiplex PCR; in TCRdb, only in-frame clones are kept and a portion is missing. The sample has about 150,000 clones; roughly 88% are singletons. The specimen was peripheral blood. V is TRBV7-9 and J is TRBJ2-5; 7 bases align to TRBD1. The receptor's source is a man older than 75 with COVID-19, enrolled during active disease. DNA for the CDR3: TGTGCCAGCAGCCCCGACAGGGATGAGACCCAGTACTTC. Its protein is CASSPDRDETQYF. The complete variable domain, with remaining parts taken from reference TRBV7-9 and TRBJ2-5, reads DTGVSQNPRHKITKRGQNVTFRCDPISEHNRLYWYRQTLGQGPEFLTYFQNEAQLEKSRLLSDRFSAERPKGSFSTLEIQRTEQGDSAMYLCASSPDRDETQYFGPGTRLLVL.